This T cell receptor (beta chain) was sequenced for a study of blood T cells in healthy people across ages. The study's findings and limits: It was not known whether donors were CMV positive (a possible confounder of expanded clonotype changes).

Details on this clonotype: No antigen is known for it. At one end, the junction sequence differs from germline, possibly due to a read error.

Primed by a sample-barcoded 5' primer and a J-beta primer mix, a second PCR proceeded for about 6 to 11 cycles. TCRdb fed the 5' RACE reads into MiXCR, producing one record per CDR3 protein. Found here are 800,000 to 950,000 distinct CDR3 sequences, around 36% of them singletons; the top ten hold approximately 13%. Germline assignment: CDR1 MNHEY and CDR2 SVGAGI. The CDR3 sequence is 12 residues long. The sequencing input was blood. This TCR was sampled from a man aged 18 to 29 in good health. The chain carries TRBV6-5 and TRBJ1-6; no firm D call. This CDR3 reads CASRRLNSPPHF. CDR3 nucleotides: TGTGCCAGCAGACGACTTAATTCACCCCCCCACTTT.